Presented here are 23 T cell receptor beta chains from one specimen sequenced in a study of beta chain features in type 1 diabetes. The study reverse transcribed the entire isolated RNA, so it sequenced expressed TCRB transcripts. TCRdb keeps only in-frame clones here, not all; method: immunoSEQ multiplex PCR. The table lists about 900,000 clones, about a sixth of them singletons, with 0.023% in the top ten. Sequenced: naive CD4+ T cells from blood. The source of these receptors is a woman aged 18-29 years in good health.

This clone occurred many times. This chain joins TRBV23-1 and TRBJ2-7, with D unresolved. TRBV23-1 is designated an ORF whose function remains uncertain. The V end lost 11 bases, the J end lost 2 bases, and 7 bases lay between the germline ends. CDR3 length: 10 amino acids. The CDR3 protein is CASEPYEQYF. In DNA form, the CDR3 reads TGCGCCTCTGAACCCTACGAGCAGTACTTC.

This sequence joins TRBV5-6 and TRBJ2-3, with 11 nucleotides matching TRBD2. The J segment lost 1 base and the V segment lost 5 bases, leaving 6 bases of the junction unmatched. Germline V lookup: CDR1 SGHDT, CDR2 YYEEEE. The CDR3 loop spans 16 amino acids. CDR3 nucleotides: TGTGCCAGCAGGCGAACTAGCGGGAGTGGCACAGATACGCAGTATTTT. Amino acid sequence: CASRRTSGSGTDTQYF. Based on the CDR3 plus reference TRBV5-6 and TRBJ2-3, the full variable domain is DAGVTQSPTHLIKTRGQQVTLRCSPKSGHDTVSWYQQALGQGPQFIFQYYEEEERQRGNFPDRFSGHQFPNYSSELNVNALLLGDSALYLCASRRTSGSGTDTQYFGPGTRLTVL.

The rearrangement uses TRBV5-4 and TRBJ1-1; tentatively, D is TRBD1 (5 bases). V was pared by 3 bases and J by 2 bases, with 14 bases between. The CDR3 runs 15 residues. The germline V gene has CDR1 SGHNT and CDR2 YYREEE (reference sequence). CDR3 region: CASSSGTFRNTEAFF. CDR3 nucleotides: TGTGCCAGCAGCTCCGGGACGTTTCGTAACACTGAAGCTTTCTTT.

The chain is built from TRBV25-1 and TRBJ2-2; D remains ambiguous. The germline V and J ends were trimmed by 5 bases and 6 bases, with 16 bases remaining between them. The germline CDR1 and CDR2 sequences are MGHDK and SYGVNS. The CDR3 loop spans 15 amino acids. The CDR3 region has the DNA TGTGCCAGCAGTCATACCCTAGGTTCCTCCGGGGAGCTGTTTTTT. It codes for CASSHTLGSSGELFF.

This clone showed up just a few times. This chain joins TRBV5-4 and TRBJ2-3; D may correspond to TRBD1 or TRBD2 (5 bases each). The V end lost 3 bases, the J end lost 3 bases, and 11 bases lay between the germline ends. The CDR3 runs to 14 residues. Germline V lookup: CDR1 SGHNT, CDR2 YYREEE (reference sequence). The CDR3 protein is CASSWDGGTDTQYF. DNA for the CDR3: TGTGCCAGCAGCTGGGACGGAGGTACAGATACGCAGTATTTT. The complete variable domain, with remaining parts taken from reference TRBV5-4 and TRBJ2-3, reads ETGVTQSPTHLIKTRGQQVTLRCSSQSGHNTVSWYQQALGQGPQFIFQYYREEENGRGNFPPRFSGLQFPNYSSELNVNALELDDSALYLCASSWDGGTDTQYFGPGTRLTVL.

The chain has TRBV28 and TRBJ2-1, with 8 nucleotides matching TRBD1. The germline gives CDR1 MDHEN, CDR2 SYDVKM. The CDR3 length is 13 residues. V lost 7 bases to trimming and J lost 5 bases; unmatched junction nucleotides: 4. The CDR3 is CASKGQGDNEQFF. CDR3 in DNA: TGTGCCAGCAAAGGACAGGGTGACAATGAGCAGTTCTTC.

This clone was seen a few times. V and J are TRBV4-3 and TRBJ2-7; no definite D call. Trimming took off 0 bases at V and 2 bases at J, with 14 bases between the two ends. This CDR3 has 16 residues. The germline V gene encodes CDR1 LGHNA and CDR2 YSLEER. In nucleotides, the CDR3 is TGCGCCAGCAGCCAAGATGTCGCGTCTAGTACCTACGAGCAGTACTTC. Its protein is CASSQDVASSTYEQYF.

This clone was observed a few times. This rearrangement joins TRBV4-1 to TRBJ2-3; D is ambiguous. This CDR3 is 14 amino acids long. Trimming took 4 bases from V and 5 from J, leaving 13 bases between them. Germline V lookup: CDR1 MGHRA, CDR2 YSYEKL. The CDR3 bases are TGCGCCAGCAGCCTCCCCCGGCAGGTAGATACGCAGTATTTT. It translates to CASSLPRQVDTQYF.

This chain joins TRBV25-1 and TRBJ1-1; D might be TRBD1 (6 bases). V dropped 4 bases and J dropped 6 bases, with 9 bases sitting between them. The CDR3 is made up of 12 amino acids. Germline V gene data show CDR1 as MGHDK and CDR2 as SYGVNS. CDR3 sequence reads: CASSGYRAEAFF. The DNA of the CDR3 is TGTGCCAGCAGTGGATACAGGGCTGAAGCTTTCTTT.

This clone was observed a few times. The chain employs TRBV5-4 and TRBJ1-1; D is unresolved. Trimming took 4 bases from V and 1 from J, leaving 8 bases between them. Germline values: CDR1 SGHNT, CDR2 YYREEE (reference sequence). The CDR3 has 13 amino acids. CDR3 in amino acids: CASSKEGNTEAFF. CDR3 DNA: TGTGCCAGCAGCAAGGAGGGGAACACTGAAGCTTTCTTT.

The sample holds a few counts of this clone. V is TRBV19 and J is TRBJ2-2; no clear D. CDR3 size: 17 residues. CDR1 and CDR2 (germline): LNHDA, SQIVND (reference sequence). The V and J ends lost 1 base and 4 bases respectively, with 16 bases between them. CDR3 bases: TGTGCCAGTAGTATAGGTCTGTCGGCGACGGGCACCGGGGAGCTGTTTTTT. The encoded protein is CASSIGLSATGTGELFF.

The chain links TRBV5-4 to TRBJ1-2; D not certain. Between the trimmed V and J ends, which lost 4 bases and 6 bases, there was a span of 7 bases. Germline-derived CDR1 and CDR2 are SGHNT and YYREEE (reference sequence). This CDR3 has 11 amino acids. The CDR3 is CASSPSHGYTF. The CDR3 nucleotides read TGTGCCAGCAGCCCGAGTCATGGCTACACCTTC. The variable domain in full, with the rest retrieved from reference TRBV5-4 and TRBJ1-2, is ETGVTQSPTHLIKTRGQQVTLRCSSQSGHNTVSWYQQALGQGPQFIFQYYREEENGRGNFPPRFSGLQFPNYSSELNVNALELDDSALYLCASSPSHGYTFGSGTRLTVV.

This clone was recorded a few times. This chain links TRBV9 with TRBJ1-2; 8 bases map to TRBD1. With V trimmed by 4 bases and J by 5 bases, 19 bases remained unmatched. Germline V gives CDR1 SGDLS, CDR2 YYNGEE. The CDR3 spans 18 residues. The CDR3 protein is CASSSHRNAGQGAYGYTF. The CDR3 DNA follows: TGTGCCAGCAGCTCCCACCGGAACGCTGGACAGGGAGCGTATGGCTACACCTTC.

This clone was picked up a small number of times. The V gene is TRBV5-1, the J gene TRBJ2-7; D perhaps matches TRBD1 (5 bases). The CDR3 contains 15 residues. Germline loops: CDR1 SGHRS, CDR2 YFSETQ. V was pared by 6 bases and J by 5 bases, with 21 bases between. The CDR3 nucleotides are TGCGCCAGCATGTTAAATCCGGCAGGGATCCACGAGCAGTACTTC. Translated: CASMLNPAGIHEQYF.

The table lists this clone with a few counts. V gene TRBV7-9 combines with J gene TRBJ2-1; TRBD1 aligns across 7 bases. The CDR3 length is 13 residues. Germline CDR1 and CDR2: SEHNR and FQNEAQ (reference sequence). V was clipped by 5 bases and J by 7 bases; unmatched bases: 5. The CDR3, as DNA: TGTGCCAGCAGCATTACAGGGGTAAATGAGCAGTTCTTC. Translated: CASSITGVNEQFF.

A few counts support this clone. Other DNA sequences in the same sample also yield this CDR3. The rearrangement links TRBV28 to TRBJ2-7; 12 nucleotides match TRBD1. The CDR3 totals 15 residues. CDR1 and CDR2 (germline): MDHEN, SYDVKM. J gave up 2 bases and V 4 bases, and 3 bases lay outside the gene matches. CDR3 amino acids: CASSSGTGGPYEQYF. DNA for the CDR3: TGTGCCAGCAGTTCCGGGACAGGGGGCCCCTACGAGCAGTACTTC.

In this sample, this clone turned up a few times. The chain uses TRBV19 and TRBJ2-2; 9 bases map to TRBD2. The CDR3 length is 14 residues. Germline lookup yields CDR1 LNHDA and CDR2 SQIVND (reference sequence). Trimming took 7 bases from V and 5 from J; bases not matched to a gene: 5. The CDR3, as DNA: TGTGCCAGTACCAGCGGGAGGTCTACCGGGGAGCTGTTTTTT. Translation gives CASTSGRSTGELFF.

This clone was counted once. The genes are TRBV27 and TRBJ2-4; 8 positions match TRBD2. Per the germline V gene, CDR1 is MNHEY and CDR2 is SMNVEV (reference sequence). The CDR3 contains 17 residues. The V and J ends lost 6 bases and 1 base, in that order; junction bases with no gene match: 11. The DNA for the CDR3 is TGTGCCAGCAGGGAACCGGGGGGGAGAGGGGCCAAAAACATTCAGTACTTC. It yields the protein CASREPGGRGAKNIQYF.

This clone came up a few times. The chain carries TRBV10-3 and TRBJ1-1; a possible D gene is TRBD1 (5 bases). The CDR3 extends over 13 amino acids. Trimming shortened V by 7 bases and J by 3 bases, and 12 bases separated the two germline ends. The V gene's germline CDR1 is ENHRY and CDR2 SYGVKD. Written as DNA, the CDR3 is TGTGCCATCATGGGAAGGGGAGACACTGAAGCTTTCTTT. Its protein product is CAIMGRGDTEAFF.

V gene TRBV7-2 combines with J gene TRBJ1-4; the match to TRBD1 covers 7 bases. Losses at the gene ends were 6 bases for V and 7 bases for J; bases not matched to a gene: 8. The CDR3 totals 14 residues. Per germline, CDR1 SGHTA and CDR2 FQGNSA. For the CDR3, the DNA is TGTGCCAGCAGTCTTGGACAGGAGGGTGAAAAACTGTTTTTT. This translates into CASSLGQEGEKLFF.

V is TRBV6-6 and J is TRBJ2-5, with D tentatively TRBD2 (7 bases). CDR3 size: 13 residues. V gave up 11 bases and J gave up 2 bases, with 15 bases separating them. Germline assignment: CDR1 MNHNY and CDR2 SVGAGI (reference sequence). As DNA, the CDR3 is TGTGCCGGGGGGGACACCTCTCAAGAGACCCAGTACTTC. Encoded protein: CAGGDTSQETQYF.

This clone was counted only a few times. The chain couples TRBV5-4 to TRBJ2-1; TRBD2 matches at 7 bases. There are 13 residues in the CDR3. Trimming cost V 9 bases and J 9 bases; bases outside gene matches: 12. In germline, CDR1 is SGHNT, CDR2 YYREEE (reference sequence). CDR3 sequence: CATFRGEGGEQFF. Written as DNA, the CDR3 is TGTGCCACGTTCCGGGGGGAGGGCGGTGAGCAGTTCTTC.

This clone has more than one count but fewer than ten. The chain is built from TRBV7-2 and TRBJ2-5; D is uncertain. Deletions cut 7 bases from V and 4 bases from J, with 16 bases between. Germline CDR1 SGHTA, CDR2 FQGNSA. The CDR3 is made up of 14 amino acids. The DNA for the CDR3 is TGTGCCAGCACCGCATGGCCCCATGGAGAGACCCAGTACTTC. Amino acids: CASTAWPHGETQYF.